This T cell receptor (beta chain) was profiled in a study of cytomegalovirus exposure and HLA in healthy donors. V lost 5 bases to trimming and J lost 5 bases; unmatched junction nucleotides: 7. The CDR3 runs to 16 residues. Per the germline V gene, CDR1 is SEHNR and CDR2 is FQNEAQ (reference sequence). PCR used 60 Vbeta primers and 13 Jbeta primers. Generated by immunoSEQ multiplex PCR, the TCRdb table keeps only in-frame clones and is missing some. This table holds around 100,000 clones, around 10% found once. The sequenced material came from PBMCs. The TCR was taken from a man in his forties or fifties in good health and CMV-seropositive. The chain carries TRBV7-9 and TRBJ2-1, with 12 bases identical to TRBD2. CDR3 in amino acids: CASSGRTSGINNEQFF. In nucleotides, the CDR3 is TGTGCCAGCAGCGGGCGGACTAGCGGGATAAACAATGAGCAGTTCTTC. Full variable domain (outside the CDR3, taken from reference TRBV7-9 and TRBJ2-1): DTGVSQNPRHKITKRGQNVTFRCDPISEHNRLYWYRQTLGQGPEFLTYFQNEAQLEKSRLLSDRFSAERPKGSFSTLEIQRTEQGDSAMYLCASSGRTSGINNEQFFGPGTRLTVL.